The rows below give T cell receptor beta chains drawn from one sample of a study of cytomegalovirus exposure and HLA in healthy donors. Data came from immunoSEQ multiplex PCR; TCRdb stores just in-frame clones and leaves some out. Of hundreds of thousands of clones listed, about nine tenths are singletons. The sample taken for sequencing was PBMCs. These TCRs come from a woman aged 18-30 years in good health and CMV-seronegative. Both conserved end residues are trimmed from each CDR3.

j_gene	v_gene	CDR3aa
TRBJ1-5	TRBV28	ASSQGTAAQPQH
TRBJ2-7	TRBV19	ASSIISASQEQY
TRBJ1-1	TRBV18	ASSPVQGEMNTEAF
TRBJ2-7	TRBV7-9	ASSIIPPDRVNEQY
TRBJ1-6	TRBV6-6	ASSRDRVGSPLH
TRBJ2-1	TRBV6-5	ASSNSQRYGNEQF
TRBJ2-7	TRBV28	ASKLGLAGAGEQY
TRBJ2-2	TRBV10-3	AISGGDSATGELF
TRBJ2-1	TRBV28	ASSSTGRTGPGYNEQF
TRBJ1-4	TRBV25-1	ASSEFGGTPTNEKLF
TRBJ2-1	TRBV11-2	ASSPLGRPTYNEQF
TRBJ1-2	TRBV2	ASSDGQGRGYGYT
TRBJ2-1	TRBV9	ASSVALAGGYNEQF
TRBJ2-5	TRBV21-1	ASSGTQTSGQETQY
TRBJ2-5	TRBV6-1	ASREGAVLETQY
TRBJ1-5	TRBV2	ASSERRENQPQH
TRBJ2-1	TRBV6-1	ASRRGQGAYNEQF
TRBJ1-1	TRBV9	ASSALSTGSTEAF
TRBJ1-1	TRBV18	ASSPGGPNTEAF
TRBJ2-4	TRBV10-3	AIIPNQGTKNIQY
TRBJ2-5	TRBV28	ASSGTIREGETQY
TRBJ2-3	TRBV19	ASSILAGRGTDTQY
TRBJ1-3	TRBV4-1	ASSLQAGLSGNTIY
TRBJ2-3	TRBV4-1	ASSQVQGGSGTDTQY
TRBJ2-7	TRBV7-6	ASSLGLAGYEQY
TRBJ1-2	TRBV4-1	ASSQHYPKTEENYGYT
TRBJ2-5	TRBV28	ASSVGQTQETQY
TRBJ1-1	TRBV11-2	ASSLGSGTEAF
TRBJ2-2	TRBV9	ASSVAGTGGSTGELF
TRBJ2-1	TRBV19	ASRAGRMRSRNEQF
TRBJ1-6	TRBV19	ASTNDRSGNSPLH
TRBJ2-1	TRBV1	TSSLIARTYNEQF
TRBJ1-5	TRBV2	ASGQGINQPQH